The 25 T cell receptor beta chains given below trace back to one sample, sequenced in a study of T cells in Graves' hyperthyroidism and ophthalmopathy. TCR beta CDR3 region amplification was performed from RNA transcripts. First-round RT-PCR with HTBI primers amplified the TCR CDR3 region. TCRdb recomputed calls from the multiplex PCR reads with MiXCR, one row per CDR3 protein. The sample lists a few hundred thousand distinct CDR3 sequences, roughly a fifth occurring once. Sequenced input: blood. All receptors come from a man between 45 and 60 years old with Graves' ophthalmopathy.

V gene TRBV4-1 combines with J gene TRBJ2-7; 14 bases align to TRBD2. The germline gives CDR1 MGHRA, CDR2 YSYEKL. This CDR3 has 15 amino acids. V lost 2 bases, J lost 6 bases, and 3 bases stayed unmatched. CDR3 sequence (DNA): TGCGCCAGCAGCCAATTCGGACTAGCGGGAGGCGAGCAGTACTTC. Protein product: CASSQFGLAGGEQYF.

This clonotype has only a few counts. The chain has TRBV29-1 and TRBJ2-7; TRBD2 matches 15 bases. The germline V gene encodes CDR1 SQVTM and CDR2 ANQGSEA. The CDR3 length is 20 residues. V lost 1 base, J lost 1 base, and 14 bases stayed unmatched. CDR3 protein: CSVEGLTDGTSGRISYEQYF. In DNA form, the CDR3 reads TGCAGCGTTGAAGGACTGACGGACGGGACTAGCGGGAGGATTTCCTACGAGCAGTACTTC.

This clonotype was observed a few times. The chain carries TRBV6-5 and TRBJ2-7; D is perhaps TRBD1 or TRBD2 (5 bases each). This CDR3 spans 17 amino acids. From germline, CDR1 is MNHEY and CDR2 SVGAGI. V was pared by 0 bases and J by 0 bases, with 15 bases between. CDR3 residues: CASSYSTRQRGSYEQYF. In DNA form, the CDR3 reads TGTGCCAGCAGTTACTCAACTAGACAAAGGGGCTCCTACGAGCAGTACTTC.

This clonotype was recorded at least ten times. The chain carries TRBV28 and TRBJ2-1, with D possibly called TRBD1 or TRBD2 (5 bases each). Trimming took off 4 bases at V and 5 bases at J, with 21 bases between the two ends. The germline V gene encodes CDR1 MDHEN and CDR2 SYDVKM. The CDR3 loop spans 17 amino acids. The CDR3 spells CASSSYLGGVENNEQFF. The DNA of the CDR3 is TGTGCCAGCAGTTCCTACCTTGGGGGTGTGGAGAACAATGAGCAGTTCTTC.

V is TRBV7-9 and J is TRBJ2-7; D is ambiguous. The V end lost 1 base, the J end lost 3 bases, and 13 bases lay between the germline ends. This CDR3 contains 15 residues. CDR1 and CDR2 (germline): SEHNR, FQNEAQ (reference sequence). CDR3 sequence reads: CASSLGVAIDYEQYF. The CDR3 DNA reads TGTGCCAGCAGCTTAGGTGTAGCAATAGACTACGAGCAGTACTTC.

Ten or more counts support this clonotype. V is TRBV7-2 and J is TRBJ2-7; TRBD1 might be the D (6 bases). CDR1 is SGHTA, CDR2 FQGNSA, per germline. This CDR3 comprises 14 residues. V lost 5 bases, J lost 0 bases, and 11 bases lay in between. As DNA, the CDR3 is TGTGCCAGCAGCCATCGGGACATCTCCTACGAGCAGTACTTC. It codes for CASSHRDISYEQYF.

This clonotype was detected many times. V gene TRBV6-1 combines with J gene TRBJ2-4; perhaps TRBD1 as D (6 bases). The length of the CDR3 is 15 residues. Germline V gives CDR1 MNHNS, CDR2 SASEGT. With 3 bases removed from V and 4 bases from J, the gap between germline ends came to 13 bases. In DNA, the CDR3 is TGTGCCAGCAGTGACGAGACAGGAGTAAAAAACATTCAGTACTTC. It encodes CASSDETGVKNIQYF.

This clonotype came up many times. The CDR3 nucleotides read TGCAGTGCTAGAGATAAGATTGGGACTAGCGGATACGAGCAGTACTTC. Amino acid sequence: CSARDKIGTSGYEQYF. The rearrangement uses TRBV20-1 and TRBJ2-7, with TRBD2 identical over 11 bases. Germline CDR1 reads DFQATT; CDR2 reads SNEGSKA (reference sequence). The CDR3 consists of 16 residues. V lost 0 bases and J lost 4; bases outside the gene matches: 8.

In nucleotides, the CDR3 is TGCAGTGCTAGAGTGGGTCGGGGACTAGCCCTCCATGAGCAGTTCTTC. Translated: CSARVGRGLALHEQFF. V usage is TRBV20-1 and J usage is TRBJ2-1, with 9 positions matching TRBD2. This CDR3 comprises 16 residues. The germline V gene encodes CDR1 DFQATT and CDR2 SNEGSKA (reference sequence). Germline trimming cut 1 base from V and 8 bases from J; bases unmatched to any gene: 12.

This clonotype came up a few times. This chain links TRBV24-1 with TRBJ1-5; D remains unclear. The CDR3 consists of 11 residues. Germline V gene lookup returns CDR1 KGHDR and CDR2 SFDVKD. Trimming removed 10 bases at V and 6 bases at J, with 9 bases between. The CDR3: CATTEGQPQHF. In DNA, the CDR3 is TGTGCCACAACTGAGGGTCAGCCCCAGCATTTT.

The chain recombines TRBV27 with TRBJ1-6, with a weak D call TRBD1 (6 bases). V was trimmed by 2 bases and J by 11 bases, leaving 13 bases between them. This CDR3 has 14 amino acids. Germline CDR1 MNHEY, CDR2 SMNVEV (reference sequence). The CDR3 nucleotides are TGTGCCAGCAGTTTAAGACGGGCAGGGGCACCCCTCCACTTT. It yields the protein CASSLRRAGAPLHF.

This clonotype was seen a handful of times. This chain connects TRBV6-6 to TRBJ2-1; the match to TRBD1 covers 7 bases. The V and J ends lost 2 bases and 4 bases, in that order; junction bases with no gene match: 8. The CDR3 extends over 16 amino acids. Germline V gene data show CDR1 as MNHNY and CDR2 as SVGAGI (reference sequence). CDR3 residues: CASSYATGFGYNEQFF. Here the CDR3 DNA reads TGTGCCAGCAGTTACGCGACAGGGTTTGGTTACAATGAGCAGTTCTTC.

This clonotype was detected only a few times. The chain has TRBV5-4 and TRBJ2-3; D might be TRBD1 (5 bases). Looked up from germline, CDR1 is SGHNT and CDR2 is YYREEE (reference sequence). CDR3 size: 15 residues. With 1 base removed from V and 4 bases from J, the gap between germline ends came to 13 bases. CDR3: CASSLHQGRADTQYF. The CDR3 nucleotides read TGTGCCAGCAGCTTGCATCAGGGTCGGGCAGATACGCAGTATTTT.

This clonotype was seen at least ten times. The V and J genes are TRBV6-1 and TRBJ1-2, with D possibly being TRBD1 (5 bases). The CDR3 runs 12 residues. Trimming stripped 6 bases from V and 6 bases from J, with 11 bases between. Germline V gene sequence: CDR1 MNHNS, CDR2 SASEGT. CDR3: CASSSTGHGYTF. DNA for the CDR3: TGTGCCAGCAGCTCCACGGGACATGGCTACACCTTC.

This clonotype occurred many times. This sequence joins TRBV20-1 and TRBJ2-1; TRBD2 might be the D (6 bases). Germline V gene lookup returns CDR1 DFQATT and CDR2 SNEGSKA (reference sequence). The germline V and J ends were trimmed by 3 bases and 9 bases, with 12 bases remaining between them. The CDR3 runs 12 residues. This CDR3 is CSASGSLVEQFF. CDR3 nucleotides: TGCAGTGCTAGCGGGAGCCTCGTTGAGCAGTTCTTC.

This clonotype appeared a few times. The V and J genes are TRBV7-9 and TRBJ1-4; 7 positions match TRBD1. J was trimmed by 1 base and V by 1 base; bases with no gene match: 6. Germline-derived CDR1 and CDR2 are SEHNR and FQNEAQ (reference sequence). The CDR3 runs 17 residues. The CDR3: CASSLVQGLGTNEKLFF. CDR3 DNA: TGTGCCAGCAGCTTAGTACAGGGGCTGGGAACTAATGAAAAACTGTTTTTT.

At least ten counts were recorded for this clonotype. V usage is TRBV7-2 and J usage is TRBJ2-3, with 7 bases that match TRBD2. Germline CDR1 reads SGHTA; CDR2 reads FQGNSA. J lost 5 bases, V lost 1 base, and 6 bases had no gene match. This CDR3 has 15 amino acids. CDR3 sequence (DNA): TGTGCCAGCAGCTTAGGGCAGCGGGAATTAGATACGCAGTATTTT. Protein: CASSLGQRELDTQYF.

The V and J genes are TRBV24-1 and TRBJ2-5, with a possible D match to TRBD2 (6 bases). Trimming removed 4 bases from V and 7 bases from J, with 6 bases in between. The CDR3 is 11 residues long. Germline CDR1 and CDR2: KGHDR and SFDVKD. The CDR3 loop is CATSEGGTQYF. The CDR3 bases are TGTGCCACCAGTGAGGGGGGGACCCAGTACTTC.

The chain combines TRBV27 with TRBJ2-1; 11 bases map to TRBD2. This CDR3 is 14 amino acids long. The trim removed 6 bases at V and 5 bases at J, leaving 3 bases unmatched. Germline loops: CDR1 MNHEY, CDR2 SMNVEV (reference sequence). This CDR3 reads CASRGLAAHNEQFF. For the CDR3, the DNA is TGTGCCAGCAGGGGACTAGCGGCCCACAATGAGCAGTTCTTC.

This clonotype turned up a few times. The chain joins TRBV11-2 to TRBJ1-5, with TRBD1 matching 7 bases. In germline, CDR1 is SGHAT, CDR2 FQNNGV. This CDR3 is built from 14 residues. V shed 3 bases and J 7 bases; nucleotides not matched to a gene: 6. The CDR3 DNA reads TGTGCCAGCAGCTTGAGGGACAGTCGGCAGCCCCAGCATTTT. Its translation: CASSLRDSRQPQHF.

This clonotype occurred once. This may come from a read error, since a much larger clone is one base off. This chain connects TRBV5-1 to TRBJ2-1; D might be TRBD2 (6 bases). Germline V gene sequence: CDR1 SGHRS, CDR2 YFSETQ. The CDR3 is made up of 14 amino acids. The V end was cut by 4 bases, the J end by 2 bases, with 10 bases between. CDR3 nucleotides: TGCGCCAGCAGCGCGCGGGGCCCCTACAATGAGCAGTTCTTC. Encoded protein: CASSARGPYNEQFF.

This clonotype has just a few counts. This chain uses TRBV6-1 with TRBJ1-2; no clear D. Trimming pared 5 bases from V and 0 bases from J, leaving 13 bases between. This CDR3 has 15 residues. The germline V gene has CDR1 MNHNS and CDR2 SASEGT. The CDR3 sequence is CASSSPAASNYGYTF. CDR3 DNA: TGTGCCAGCAGTTCCCCGGCAGCCTCTAACTATGGCTACACCTTC.

The V gene is TRBV11-1, the J gene TRBJ2-1, with 9 bases matching TRBD2. CDR1 and CDR2 (germline): SGHAT, FQDESV (reference sequence). The length of the CDR3 is 15 residues. J was trimmed by 4 bases and V by 5 bases; bases with no gene match: 6. This CDR3 is CASSPSGNGYNEQFF. Written as DNA, the CDR3 is TGTGCCAGCAGCCCTAGCGGGAACGGATACAATGAGCAGTTCTTC.

This clonotype showed up many times. V usage is TRBV12-3 or TRBV12-4 and J usage is TRBJ1-2, with D perhaps matching TRBD1 (6 bases). The CDR3 sequence is 13 residues long. Trimming took off 3 bases at V and 8 bases at J, with 13 bases between the two ends. The CDR3, as DNA: TGTGCCAGCAGTTTTAACAGGGCCGCGGGCTACACCTTC. Translated, it gives CASSFNRAAGYTF.

The rearrangement uses TRBV19 and TRBJ2-1; 16 bases are shared with TRBD2. The germline V gene encodes CDR1 LNHDA and CDR2 SQIVND (reference sequence). This CDR3 is 17 amino acids long. V shed 7 bases, J shed 5 bases, and the junction held 8 bases outside the gene matches. For the CDR3, the DNA is TGTGCCAGTACCAGACCGGGACTAGCGGGAGGGCACAATGAGCAGTTCTTC. Protein product: CASTRPGLAGGHNEQFF.